This record looks at one T cell receptor (beta chain) sequence and its context. Its antigen is not known. CDR3 length: 9 residues. From germline, CDR1 is SGHRS and CDR2 YFSETQ. Trimming took 10 bases from V and 6 from J, leaving 8 bases between them. The source of the sample is a study of cytomegalovirus exposure and HLA in healthy donors. Broader study findings: Reportedly, diagnosis of cytomegalovirus status by the classifier showed high specificity and sensitivity. Presence/absence analyses assumed roughly uniform sequencing depth across donors. Analysis was carried out at a later point, and it linked a missense DCLRE1C variant to TCR beta V- and J-gene trimming. In a later analysis, TCR association rates varied by HLA locus: DRB1 most, HLA-C fewest.

13 Jbeta primers and 60 Vbeta primers were used for the PCR. Generated by immunoSEQ multiplex PCR, the TCRdb table keeps only in-frame clones and is missing some. The sample records approximately 110,000 clones, around four fifths being singletons. This chain joins TRBV5-1 and TRBJ2-7; D is possibly TRBD1 (6 bases). The material sequenced was PBMCs. This receptor was obtained from a man aged 25-45 years in good health and CMV-seronegative. CDR3 in amino acids: CARGGEQYF. The CDR3 DNA reads as TGCGCCCGAGGGGGCGAGCAGTACTTC.